A single sample is the source of the 11 T cell receptor beta chains below, sequenced in a study of cytomegalovirus exposure and HLA in healthy donors. With 60 Vbeta and 13 Jbeta primers, the PCR was carried out. Assay used: immunoSEQ multiplex PCR; TCRdb lists only in-frame clones, some missing. In the table there are around 160,000 clones, more than 75% of which are singletons. Sequences were obtained from PBMCs. Every receptor here comes from a male donor in good health and CMV-seronegative.

CDR3: CASSIRGVGNTEAFF. In DNA, the CDR3 is TGTGCCAGTAGTATAAGGGGCGTGGGGAACACTGAAGCTTTCTTT. The rearrangement uses TRBV19 and TRBJ1-1; tentatively, D is TRBD1 (5 bases). V was shortened by 2 bases and J by 1 base, with 11 bases between the two germline ends. The germline gives CDR1 LNHDA, CDR2 SQIVND (reference sequence). This CDR3 has 15 amino acids.

The chain combines TRBV5-1 with TRBJ1-2; 10 nucleotides match TRBD1. Germline loops: CDR1 SGHRS, CDR2 YFSETQ. J was trimmed by 5 bases and V by 0 bases; bases with no gene match: 7. CDR3 length equals 16 residues. The CDR3 bases are TGCGCCAGCAGCTTGGACACGACAGGGGGCCGGTATGGCTACACCTTC. As protein: CASSLDTTGGRYGYTF.

This rearrangement joins TRBV7-9 to TRBJ1-5; 10 bases line up with TRBD1. The CDR3 runs 16 residues. Germline CDR1 is SEHNR and CDR2 is FQNEAQ (reference sequence). After removal of 4 bases from V and 7 bases from J, the junction contained 10 bases not matched to a gene. In DNA form, the CDR3 reads TGTGCCAGCAGCTCCGGGACAGGGGCCAACAAGCAGCCCCAGCATTTT. Its protein product is CASSSGTGANKQPQHF.

The chain recombines TRBV6-6 with TRBJ2-7; the D gene is possibly TRBD1 (6 bases). Germline V gene lookup returns CDR1 MNHNY and CDR2 SVGAGI (reference sequence). The CDR3 spans 13 residues. V dropped 6 bases and J dropped 2 bases, with 11 bases sitting between them. CDR3 DNA sequence: TGTGCCAGCAGACCGGGACATACCTACGAGCAGTACTTC. This codes for CASRPGHTYEQYF.

The chain combines TRBV5-4 with TRBJ1-1; D is undetermined. The V end lost 9 bases, the J end lost 9 bases, and 15 bases lay between the germline ends. Germline V gene data show CDR1 as SGHNT and CDR2 as YYREEE (reference sequence). The CDR3 spans 11 residues. CDR3 DNA sequence: TGTGCCATAATATCAGGCCCTAAAGCTTTCTTT. This encodes CAIISGPKAFF. The complete variable domain, with remaining parts taken from reference TRBV5-4 and TRBJ1-1, reads ETGVTQSPTHLIKTRGQQVTLRCSSQSGHNTVSWYQQALGQGPQFIFQYYREEENGRGNFPPRFSGLQFPNYSSELNVNALELDDSALYLCAIISGPKAFFGQGTRLTVV.

The chain combines TRBV2 with TRBJ2-7, with TRBD2 matching over 13 bases. J gave up 4 bases and V 5 bases, and 2 bases lay outside the gene matches. CDR3 length equals 14 residues. Germline values: CDR1 SNHLY, CDR2 FYNNEI. CDR3 coding DNA: TGTGCCAGCAGTCGACTAGCGGGAGGATACGAGCAGTACTTC. It is translated as CASSRLAGGYEQYF.

A few counts support this clone. The chain combines TRBV4-1 with TRBJ1-1; 7 bases align to TRBD1. CDR3 size: 15 residues. Unmatched junction bases numbered 5, after V lost 0 bases and J lost 4 bases. Germline lookup yields CDR1 MGHRA and CDR2 YSYEKL. CDR3 amino acids: CASSQDQNRGTEAFF. The CDR3, as DNA: TGCGCCAGCAGCCAAGATCAGAACAGGGGCACTGAAGCTTTCTTT.

This clone has more than one count but fewer than ten. In nucleotides, the CDR3 is TGTGCCAGCAGCTTAGCGGTGGGAGGGGTCCATAATTCACCCCTCCACTTT. Translation: CASSLAVGGVHNSPLHF. This rearrangement joins TRBV7-6 to TRBJ1-6; the D gene is possibly TRBD1 (5 bases). The germline gives CDR1 SGHVS, CDR2 FNYEAQ. V was cut by 0 bases and J by 5 bases, with 14 bases left in between. The CDR3 totals 17 residues. The variable domain in full, completed from reference TRBV7-6 and TRBJ1-6, reads GAGVSQSPRYKVTKRGQDVALRCDPISGHVSLYWYRQALGQGPEFLTYFNYEAQQDKSGLPNDRFSAERPEGSISTLTIQRTEQRDSAMYRCASSLAVGGVHNSPLHFGNGTRLTVT.

V gene TRBV6-5 combines with J gene TRBJ1-2, with 9 bases lining up with TRBD1. The J segment lost 7 bases and the V segment lost 5 bases, leaving 11 bases of the junction unmatched. Germline values: CDR1 MNHEY, CDR2 SVGAGI. The CDR3 contains 15 residues. The CDR3 here is CASSKPGQGHLGYTF. The CDR3 DNA is TGTGCCAGCAGTAAACCGGGACAGGGTCATCTTGGCTACACCTTC.

As for this clone: At the DNA level, this CDR3 is encoded by other sequences in the same sample as well. CDR3 nucleotide sequence: TGCGCCAGCAGCGCGACTAGCGGTCAAGAGACCCAGTACTTC. Its translation is CASSATSGQETQYF. The chain carries TRBV5-1 and TRBJ2-5; 9 positions agree with TRBD2. Germline assignment: CDR1 SGHRS and CDR2 YFSETQ. The CDR3 loop spans 14 amino acids. Trimming took 4 bases from V and 2 from J; bases not matched to a gene: 3.

The J gene is TRBJ2-7, the V gene TRBV5-4; 9 nucleotides line up with TRBD2. The germline V gene encodes CDR1 SGHNT and CDR2 YYREEE (reference sequence). The CDR3 covers 15 residues. Losses at the gene ends were 0 bases for V and 5 bases for J; bases not matched to a gene: 6. Written as DNA, the CDR3 is TGTGCCAGCAGCTTGGCGGCTAGCGGGAAGGACGAGCAGTACTTC. This codes for CASSLAASGKDEQYF.